A single sample gave rise to the 19 T cell receptor beta chains below, sequenced in a study of cytomegalovirus exposure and HLA in healthy donors. In the PCR, 60 Vbeta and 13 Jbeta primers were used. The assay was immunoSEQ multiplex PCR, and TCRdb's table has in-frame clones only and misses some. Among 90,000 to 150,000 clones, roughly three fifths were seen once, and the ten largest hold 10%. Source material: PBMCs. The receptors derive from a middle-aged man in good health and CMV-seropositive.

V and J are TRBV19 and TRBJ1-2, with TRBD1 identical over 7 bases. Trimming cost V 7 bases and J 3 bases; bases outside gene matches: 8. Looked up from germline, CDR1 is LNHDA and CDR2 is SQIVND (reference sequence). The CDR3 has 14 residues. CDR3 DNA: TGTGCCAGTACCCAGAGACAGGGCTACTATGGCTACACCTTC. Translating gives CASTQRQGYYGYTF.

This sequence joins TRBV27 and TRBJ2-3; 7 bases map to TRBD1. Germline CDR1 MNHEY, CDR2 SMNVEV (reference sequence). V trimming: 8 bases; J trimming: 0 bases; junction bases outside the gene matches: 2. The CDR3 spans 13 residues. The CDR3 DNA reads as TGTGCCAGCCGGGACAGAAGCACAGATACGCAGTATTTT. It specifies CASRDRSTDTQYF.

The chain couples TRBV4-1 to TRBJ2-2; D uncertain. Germline V gene sequence: CDR1 MGHRA, CDR2 YSYEKL. This CDR3 contains 15 residues. The germline V and J ends were trimmed by 0 bases and 4 bases, with 9 bases remaining between them. The CDR3 coding sequence is TGCGCCAGCAGCCAAGATGAGAGGCTCACCGGGGAGCTGTTTTTT. Translating gives CASSQDERLTGELFF.

The CDR3 DNA is TGTGCCAGCAGTTATGGGGCAGGGGGCTACACCTTC. This translates into CASSYGAGGYTF. The J gene is TRBJ1-2, the V gene TRBV6-1, with D tentatively TRBD1 (5 bases). Germline V gene sequence: CDR1 MNHNS, CDR2 SASEGT. The CDR3 runs to 12 residues. Trimming took 5 bases from V and 8 from J, leaving 12 bases between them.

The chain couples TRBV10-3 to TRBJ1-1; a weak D match, TRBD1 (5 bases). The CDR3 sequence is 12 residues long. Germline V gene data show CDR1 as ENHRY and CDR2 as SYGVKD. V was clipped by 6 bases and J by 1 base, with 6 bases between them. Written as DNA, the CDR3 is TGTGCCATCAGGGGGGGGAACACTGAAGCTTTCTTT. Translation: CAIRGGNTEAFF.

The chain employs TRBV18 and TRBJ1-2; D is uncertain. From germline, CDR1 is KGHSH and CDR2 LQKENI. There are 13 residues in the CDR3. V was clipped by 1 base and J by 0 bases, with 3 bases between them. CDR3 nucleotides: TGTGCCAGCTCACCACAGCCTAACTATGGCTACACCTTC. This codes for CASSPQPNYGYTF.

The rearrangement joins TRBV18 to TRBJ1-1, with a weak D call TRBD1 (5 bases). This CDR3 has 13 amino acids. Trimming left V 2 bases short and J 8 bases short, with 12 bases between. Germline V gene data show CDR1 as KGHSH and CDR2 as LQKENI. CDR3 sequence (DNA): TGTGCCAGCTCACCAGACTTGTCAGGGGAAGCTTTCTTT. Encoded protein: CASSPDLSGEAFF.

This clone appeared a few times. The rearrangement links TRBV7-8 to TRBJ2-2; 8 bases are shared with TRBD1. This CDR3 is built from 15 residues. V was clipped by 5 bases and J by 4 bases; unmatched bases: 6. Germline CDR1 SGHVS, CDR2 FQNEAQ. CDR3 nucleotides: TGTGCCAGCAGCCCTGGACAGGGTTTCACCGGGGAGCTGTTTTTT. Translation: CASSPGQGFTGELFF.

This clone was counted only a few times. The V and J genes are TRBV25-1 and TRBJ1-1, with unresolved D. The CDR3 has 13 residues. Trimming removed 4 bases from V and 5 bases from J, with 11 bases in between. Germline CDR1 MGHDK, CDR2 SYGVNS. The CDR3 spells CASSVVGRTEAFF. The CDR3 bases are TGTGCCAGCAGTGTGGTGGGGAGGACTGAAGCTTTCTTT.

This clone was observed a few times. The chain employs TRBV4-2 and TRBJ2-7; 10 positions agree with TRBD2. The CDR3 length is 16 residues. V was pared by 1 base and J by 2 bases, with 5 bases of the junction left unmatched. Germline CDR1 is LGHNA and CDR2 is YNFKEQ. CDR3 nucleotides: TGTGCCAGCAGCCAAGGGACTAGCGGAATTCCCTACGAGCAGTACTTC. Protein sequence: CASSQGTSGIPYEQYF.

The chain joins TRBV6-6 to TRBJ1-6, with 9 positions matching TRBD1. The J segment lost 12 bases and the V segment lost 2 bases, leaving 8 bases of the junction unmatched. Germline V gene lookup returns CDR1 MNHNY and CDR2 SVGAGI (reference sequence). This CDR3 comprises 15 residues. CDR3: CASSYAPGQGRPLHF. As DNA, the CDR3 is TGTGCCAGCAGTTACGCCCCGGGACAGGGTCGACCCCTCCACTTT.

The rearrangement links TRBV6-5 to TRBJ2-5, with 9 bases fitting TRBD1. The CDR3 runs to 14 residues. The V segment lost 6 bases and the J segment 5 bases; nucleotides outside the gene matches: 7. Germline V gives CDR1 MNHEY, CDR2 SVGAGI. The CDR3 loop is CASRLQGAWETQYF. The DNA for the CDR3 is TGTGCCAGCAGGCTACAGGGGGCTTGGGAGACCCAGTACTTC.

The genes are TRBV5-6 and TRBJ2-1; TRBD1 aligns across 12 bases. V was clipped by 3 bases and J by 7 bases; unmatched bases: 2. The CDR3 has 14 residues. The germline V gene encodes CDR1 SGHDT and CDR2 YYEEEE. The CDR3 DNA is TGTGCCAGCAGCTGGGGACAGGGGGCGAATGAGCAGTTCTTC. It specifies CASSWGQGANEQFF. Combining the CDR3 with reference TRBV5-6 and TRBJ2-1 gives the whole variable domain DAGVTQSPTHLIKTRGQQVTLRCSPKSGHDTVSWYQQALGQGPQFIFQYYEEEERQRGNFPDRFSGHQFPNYSSELNVNALLLGDSALYLCASSWGQGANEQFFGPGTRLTVL.

This chain connects TRBV30 to TRBJ2-1; 7 nucleotides agree with TRBD2. The V gene end was trimmed by 3 bases and the J gene end by 4 bases; junction bases not matched to a gene: 12. Germline CDR1 reads GTSNPN; CDR2 reads SVGIG (reference sequence). This CDR3 has 16 amino acids. CDR3 DNA sequence: TGTGCCTGGAGGGGGGGGAGGGTCGTCAGTTACAATGAGCAGTTCTTC. It yields the protein CAWRGGRVVSYNEQFF.

The chain employs TRBV19 and TRBJ1-1; D perhaps matches TRBD1 (5 bases). V was pared by 6 bases and J by 4 bases, with 12 bases between. The CDR3 length is 13 residues. Germline loops: CDR1 LNHDA, CDR2 SQIVND (reference sequence). The CDR3 is CASRFRVGTEAFF. DNA for the CDR3: TGTGCCAGTAGATTCAGGGTCGGCACTGAAGCTTTCTTT. Supplemented by reference TRBV19 and TRBJ1-1, the full variable domain reads DGGITQSPKYLFRKEGQNVTLSCEQNLNHDAMYWYRQDPGQGLRLIYYSQIVNDFQKGDIAEGYSVSREKKESFPLTVTSAQKNPTAFYLCASRFRVGTEAFFGQGTRLTVV.

The V call is TRBV11-2, the J call TRBJ2-7; 9 bases align to TRBD1. CDR3 size: 15 residues. Germline V lookup: CDR1 SGHAT, CDR2 FQNNGV. The trim removed 5 bases at V and 5 bases at J, leaving 10 bases unmatched. The CDR3 DNA sequence: TGTGCCAGCAGCCAACCGGGACAGGGTTTGGACGAGCAGTACTTC. As protein: CASSQPGQGLDEQYF.

The V gene is TRBV5-4, the J gene TRBJ2-5; 7 bases line up with TRBD2. V shed 2 bases and J 4 bases; nucleotides not matched to a gene: 2. This CDR3 is 13 amino acids long. The germline V gene encodes CDR1 SGHNT and CDR2 YYREEE (reference sequence). For the CDR3, the DNA is TGTGCCAGCAGCTTCGGCGGGGGAGAGACCCAGTACTTC. Translating gives CASSFGGGETQYF.

The genes are TRBV11-3 and TRBJ2-5, with 10 bases that match TRBD2. CDR1 and CDR2 from the germline V gene are SGHNT and YENEEA. The CDR3 contains 16 residues. J was trimmed by 5 bases and V by 5 bases; bases with no gene match: 11. The CDR3 bases are TGTGCCAGCAGCCAAAGAGCGGGAGGGCCCCGGGAGACCCAGTACTTC. Translating gives CASSQRAGGPRETQYF. The full variable domain, completed using reference TRBV11-3 and TRBJ2-5, is EAGVVQSPRYKIIEKKQPVAFWCNPISGHNTLYWYLQNLGQGPELLIRYENEEAVDDSQLPKDRFSAERLKGVDSTLKIQPAELGDSAVYLCASSQRAGGPRETQYFGPGTRLLVL.

This chain connects TRBV7-9 to TRBJ2-5; D ambiguous. V dropped 5 bases and J dropped 2 bases, with 9 bases sitting between them. The length of the CDR3 is 13 residues. CDR1 and CDR2 (germline): SEHNR, FQNEAQ (reference sequence). The CDR3 sequence is CASSPQRQETQYF. CDR3 bases: TGTGCCAGCAGCCCTCAGCGACAAGAGACCCAGTACTTC.